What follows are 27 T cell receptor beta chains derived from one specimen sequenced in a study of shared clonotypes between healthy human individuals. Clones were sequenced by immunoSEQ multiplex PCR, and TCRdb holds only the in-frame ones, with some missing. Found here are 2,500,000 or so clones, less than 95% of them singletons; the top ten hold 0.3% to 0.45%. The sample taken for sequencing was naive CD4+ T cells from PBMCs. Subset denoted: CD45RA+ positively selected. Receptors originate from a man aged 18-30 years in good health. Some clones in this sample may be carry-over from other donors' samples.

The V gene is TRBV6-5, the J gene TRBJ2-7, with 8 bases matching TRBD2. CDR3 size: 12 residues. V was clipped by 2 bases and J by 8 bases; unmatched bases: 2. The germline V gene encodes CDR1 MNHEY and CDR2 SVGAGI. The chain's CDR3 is CASSYAGGQQYF. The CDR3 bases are TGTGCCAGCAGTTACGCGGGGGGCCAGCAGTACTTC.

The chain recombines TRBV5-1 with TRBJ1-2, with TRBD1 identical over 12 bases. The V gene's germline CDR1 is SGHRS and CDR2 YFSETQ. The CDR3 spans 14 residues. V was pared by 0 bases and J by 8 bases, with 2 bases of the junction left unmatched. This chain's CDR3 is CASSLGDRGRGYTF. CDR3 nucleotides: TGCGCCAGCAGCTTGGGGGACAGGGGGCGAGGCTACACCTTC.

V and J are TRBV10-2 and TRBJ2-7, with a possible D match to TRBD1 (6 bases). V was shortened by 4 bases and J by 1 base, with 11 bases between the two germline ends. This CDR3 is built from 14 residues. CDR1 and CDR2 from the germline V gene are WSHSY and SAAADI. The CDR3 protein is CASSGGQGSYEQYF. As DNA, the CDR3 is TGCGCCAGCAGTGGAGGGCAGGGGTCCTACGAGCAGTACTTC.

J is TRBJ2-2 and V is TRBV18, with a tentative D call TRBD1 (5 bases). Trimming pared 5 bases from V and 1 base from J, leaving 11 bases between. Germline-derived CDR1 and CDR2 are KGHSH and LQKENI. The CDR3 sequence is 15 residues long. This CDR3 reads CASSAQTGNTGELFF. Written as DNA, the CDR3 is TGTGCCAGCTCAGCCCAAACAGGGAACACCGGGGAGCTGTTTTTT.

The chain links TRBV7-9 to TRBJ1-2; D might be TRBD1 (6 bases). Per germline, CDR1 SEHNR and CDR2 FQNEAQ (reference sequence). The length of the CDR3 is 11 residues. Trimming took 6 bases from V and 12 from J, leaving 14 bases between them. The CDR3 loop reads CASRLITGNTF. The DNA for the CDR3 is TGTGCCAGCAGATTAATAACAGGGAACACCTTC.

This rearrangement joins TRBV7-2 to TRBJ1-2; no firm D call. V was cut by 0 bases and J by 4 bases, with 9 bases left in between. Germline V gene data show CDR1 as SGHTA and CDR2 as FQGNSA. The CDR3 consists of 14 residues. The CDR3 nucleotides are TGTGCCAGCAGCTTAGCGTTACGGGCCTATGGCTACACCTTC. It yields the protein CASSLALRAYGYTF.

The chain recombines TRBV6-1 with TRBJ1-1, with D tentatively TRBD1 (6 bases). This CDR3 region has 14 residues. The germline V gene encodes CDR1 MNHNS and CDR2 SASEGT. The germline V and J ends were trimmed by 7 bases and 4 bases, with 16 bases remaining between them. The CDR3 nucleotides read TGTGCCAGCACCTCACCGGGGGGGGCCACTGAAGCTTTCTTT. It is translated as CASTSPGGATEAFF.

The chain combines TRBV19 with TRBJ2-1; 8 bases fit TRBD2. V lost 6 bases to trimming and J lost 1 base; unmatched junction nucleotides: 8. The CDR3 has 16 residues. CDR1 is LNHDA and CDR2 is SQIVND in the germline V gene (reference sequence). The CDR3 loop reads CASSSSSGRSYNEQFF. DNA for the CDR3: TGTGCCAGTAGCTCATCTAGCGGGCGTTCCTACAATGAGCAGTTCTTC.

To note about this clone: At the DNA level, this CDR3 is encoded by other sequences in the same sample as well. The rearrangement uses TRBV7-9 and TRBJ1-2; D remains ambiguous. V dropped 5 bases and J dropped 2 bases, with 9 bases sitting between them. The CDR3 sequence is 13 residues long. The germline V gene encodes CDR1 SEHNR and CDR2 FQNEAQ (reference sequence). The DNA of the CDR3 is TGTGCCAGCAGCCCCCCAAGGAACTATGGCTACACCTTC. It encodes CASSPPRNYGYTF.

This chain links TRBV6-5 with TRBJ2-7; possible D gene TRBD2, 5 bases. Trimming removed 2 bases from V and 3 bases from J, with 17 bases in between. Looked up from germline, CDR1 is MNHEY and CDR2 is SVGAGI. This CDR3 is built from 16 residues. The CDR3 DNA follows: TGTGCCAGCAGTTACGGACCTCATCGGGATAGCTACGAGCAGTACTTC. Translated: CASSYGPHRDSYEQYF.

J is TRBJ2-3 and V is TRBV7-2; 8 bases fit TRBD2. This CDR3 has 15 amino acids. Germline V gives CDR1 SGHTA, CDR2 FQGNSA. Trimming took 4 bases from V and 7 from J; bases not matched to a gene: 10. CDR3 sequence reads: CASSSLSGRGYTQYF. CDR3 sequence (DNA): TGTGCCAGCAGCTCACTCAGCGGGAGAGGTTATACGCAGTATTTT.

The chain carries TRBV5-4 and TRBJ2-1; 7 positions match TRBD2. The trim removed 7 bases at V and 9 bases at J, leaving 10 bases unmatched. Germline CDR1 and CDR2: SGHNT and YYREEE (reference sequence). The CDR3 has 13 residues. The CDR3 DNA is TGTGCCAGCCGCGGGAGTTCAATTGGTGAGCAGTTCTTC. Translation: CASRGSSIGEQFF.

CDR3: CASSPSGPRWAPDTQYF. The DNA for the CDR3 is TGTGCCAGCAGCCCTTCGGGGCCCCGGTGGGCACCAGATACGCAGTATTTT. The chain joins TRBV7-3 to TRBJ2-3; D possibly uses TRBD1 or TRBD2 (5 bases each). V was pared by 5 bases and J by 4 bases, with 22 bases between. The CDR3 consists of 17 residues. The germline V gene has CDR1 SGHTA and CDR2 FQGTGA.

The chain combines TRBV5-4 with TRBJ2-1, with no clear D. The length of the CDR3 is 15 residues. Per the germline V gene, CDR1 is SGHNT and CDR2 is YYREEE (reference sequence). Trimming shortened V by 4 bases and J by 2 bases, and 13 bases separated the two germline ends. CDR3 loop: CASSSRATPYNEQFF. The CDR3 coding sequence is TGTGCCAGCAGCAGTAGGGCAACCCCCTACAATGAGCAGTTCTTC.

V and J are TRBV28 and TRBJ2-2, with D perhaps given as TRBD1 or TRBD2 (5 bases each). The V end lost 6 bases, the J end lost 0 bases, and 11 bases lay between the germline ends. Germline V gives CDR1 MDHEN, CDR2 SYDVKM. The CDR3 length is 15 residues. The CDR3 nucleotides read TGTGCCAGCAGGGGGGACCCCGCGAACACCGGGGAGCTGTTTTTT. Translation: CASRGDPANTGELFF.

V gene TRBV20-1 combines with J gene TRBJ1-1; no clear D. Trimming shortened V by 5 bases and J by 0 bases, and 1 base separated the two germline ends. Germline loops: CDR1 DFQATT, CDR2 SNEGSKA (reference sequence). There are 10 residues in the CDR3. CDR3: CSAVNTEAFF. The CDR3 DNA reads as TGCAGTGCTGTGAACACTGAAGCTTTCTTT.

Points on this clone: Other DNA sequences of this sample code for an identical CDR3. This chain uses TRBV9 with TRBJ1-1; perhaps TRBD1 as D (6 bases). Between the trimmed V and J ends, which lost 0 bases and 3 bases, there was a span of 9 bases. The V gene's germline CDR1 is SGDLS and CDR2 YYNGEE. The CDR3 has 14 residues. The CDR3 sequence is CASSVEGHYTEAFF. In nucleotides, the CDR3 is TGTGCCAGCAGCGTAGAGGGACACTACACTGAAGCTTTCTTT.

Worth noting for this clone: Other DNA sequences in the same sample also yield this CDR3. CDR3 region: CASSLGPGGPGETQYF. The CDR3 DNA sequence: TGCGCCAGCAGCTTGGGACCGGGAGGGCCTGGGGAGACCCAGTACTTC. This chain links TRBV5-1 with TRBJ2-5, with TRBD2 matching over 8 bases. V was clipped by 0 bases and J by 5 bases; unmatched bases: 9. The CDR3 sequence is 16 residues long. The germline gives CDR1 SGHRS, CDR2 YFSETQ.

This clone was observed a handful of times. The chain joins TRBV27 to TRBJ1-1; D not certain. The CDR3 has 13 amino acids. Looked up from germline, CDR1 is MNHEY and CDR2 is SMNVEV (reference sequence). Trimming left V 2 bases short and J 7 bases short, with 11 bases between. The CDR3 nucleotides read TGTGCCAGCAGTTTAGGGCCCTCGCTTGAAGCTTTCTTT. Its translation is CASSLGPSLEAFF.

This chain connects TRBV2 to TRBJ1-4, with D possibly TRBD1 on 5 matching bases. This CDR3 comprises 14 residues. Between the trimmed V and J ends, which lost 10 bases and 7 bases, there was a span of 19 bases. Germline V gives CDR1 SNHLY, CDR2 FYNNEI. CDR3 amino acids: CATQLLRGVEKLFF. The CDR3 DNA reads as TGTGCCACCCAGCTGTTACGGGGGGTTGAAAAACTGTTTTTT.

As DNA, the CDR3 is TGTGCCAGCAGCTTAGTCTCAGGGGGCTCGTACACTGAAGCTTTCTTT. Translation gives CASSLVSGGSYTEAFF. The rearrangement joins TRBV11-2 to TRBJ1-1; 8 nucleotides line up with TRBD1. V shed 1 base, J shed 3 bases, and the junction held 7 bases outside the gene matches. This CDR3 is built from 16 residues. Germline V gives CDR1 SGHAT, CDR2 FQNNGV.

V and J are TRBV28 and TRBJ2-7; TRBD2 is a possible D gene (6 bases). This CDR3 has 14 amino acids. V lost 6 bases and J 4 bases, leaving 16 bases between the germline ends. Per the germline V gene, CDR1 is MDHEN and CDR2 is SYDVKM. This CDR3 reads CASRKAGSWYEQYF. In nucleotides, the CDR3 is TGTGCCAGCAGGAAAGCGGGTTCTTGGTACGAGCAGTACTTC.

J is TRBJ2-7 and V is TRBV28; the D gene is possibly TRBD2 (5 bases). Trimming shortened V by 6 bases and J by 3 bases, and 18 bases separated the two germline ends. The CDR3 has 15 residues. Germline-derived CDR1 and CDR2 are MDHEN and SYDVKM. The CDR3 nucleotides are TGTGCCAGCAGGCTCACCCCCGGGGAAGGCTACGAGCAGTACTTC. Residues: CASRLTPGEGYEQYF.

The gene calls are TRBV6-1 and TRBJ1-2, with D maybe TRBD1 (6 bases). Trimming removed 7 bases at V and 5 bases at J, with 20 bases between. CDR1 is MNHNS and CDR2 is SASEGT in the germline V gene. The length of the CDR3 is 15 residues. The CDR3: CASIPPGAWGYGYTF. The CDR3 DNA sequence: TGTGCCAGCATCCCCCCAGGGGCGTGGGGGTATGGCTACACCTTC.

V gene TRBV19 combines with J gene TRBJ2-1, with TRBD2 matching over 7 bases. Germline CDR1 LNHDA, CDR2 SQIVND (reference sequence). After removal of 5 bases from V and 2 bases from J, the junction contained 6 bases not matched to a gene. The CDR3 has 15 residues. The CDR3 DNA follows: TGTGCCAGTAGTCCCTGGGGAGGGACCTACAATGAGCAGTTCTTC. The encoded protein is CASSPWGGTYNEQFF. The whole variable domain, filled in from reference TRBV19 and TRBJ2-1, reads DGGITQSPKYLFRKEGQNVTLSCEQNLNHDAMYWYRQDPGQGLRLIYYSQIVNDFQKGDIAEGYSVSREKKESFPLTVTSAQKNPTAFYLCASSPWGGTYNEQFFGPGTRLTVL.

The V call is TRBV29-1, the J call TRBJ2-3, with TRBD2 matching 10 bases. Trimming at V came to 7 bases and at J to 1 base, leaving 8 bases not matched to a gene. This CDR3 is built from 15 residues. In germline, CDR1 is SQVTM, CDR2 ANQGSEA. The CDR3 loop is CSGITGTSGTDTQYF. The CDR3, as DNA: TGCAGCGGAATCACCGGGACTAGCGGCACAGATACGCAGTATTTT.

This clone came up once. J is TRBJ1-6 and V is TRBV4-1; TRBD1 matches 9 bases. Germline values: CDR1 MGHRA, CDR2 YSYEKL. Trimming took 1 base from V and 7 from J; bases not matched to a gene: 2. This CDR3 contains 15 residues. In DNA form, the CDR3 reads TGCGCCAGCAGCCAAGGAGGACAGGGGAATTCACCCCTCCACTTT. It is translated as CASSQGGQGNSPLHF.